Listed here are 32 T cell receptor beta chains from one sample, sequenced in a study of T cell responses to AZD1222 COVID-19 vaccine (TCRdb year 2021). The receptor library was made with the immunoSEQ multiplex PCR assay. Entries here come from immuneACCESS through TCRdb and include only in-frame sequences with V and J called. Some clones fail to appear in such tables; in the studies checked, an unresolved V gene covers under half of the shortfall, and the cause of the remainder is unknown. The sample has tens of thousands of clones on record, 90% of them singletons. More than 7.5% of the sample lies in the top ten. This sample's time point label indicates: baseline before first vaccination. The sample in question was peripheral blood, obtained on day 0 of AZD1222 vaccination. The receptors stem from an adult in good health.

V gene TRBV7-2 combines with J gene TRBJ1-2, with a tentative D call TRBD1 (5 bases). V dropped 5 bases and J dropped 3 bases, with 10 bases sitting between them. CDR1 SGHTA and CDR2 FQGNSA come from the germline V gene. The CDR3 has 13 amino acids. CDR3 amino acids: CASSPEQDYGYTF. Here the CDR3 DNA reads TGTGCCAGCAGCCCTGAACAGGACTATGGCTACACCTTC.

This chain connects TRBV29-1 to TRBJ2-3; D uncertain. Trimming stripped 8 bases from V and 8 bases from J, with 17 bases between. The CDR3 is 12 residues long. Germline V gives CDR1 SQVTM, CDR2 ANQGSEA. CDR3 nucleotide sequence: TGCAGCCCTGTACTGATGGTGGGTACGCAGTATTTT. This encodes CSPVLMVGTQYF.

CDR3 loop: CASSLEGRAAEAFF. The DNA for the CDR3 is TGTGCCAGCAGCCTCGAGGGGAGGGCTGCTGAAGCTTTCTTT. The chain couples TRBV7-3 to TRBJ1-1; a possible D gene is TRBD1 (5 bases). The CDR3 is 14 amino acids. The V end lost 5 bases, the J end lost 6 bases, and 16 bases lay between the germline ends. Germline CDR1 is SGHTA and CDR2 is FQGTGA. Supplemented by reference TRBV7-3 and TRBJ1-1, the full variable domain reads GAGVSQTPSNKVTEKGKYVELRCDPISGHTALYWYRQSLGQGPEFLIYFQGTGAADDSGLPNDRFFAVRPEGSVSTLKIQRTERGDSAVYLCASSLEGRAAEAFFGQGTRLTVV.

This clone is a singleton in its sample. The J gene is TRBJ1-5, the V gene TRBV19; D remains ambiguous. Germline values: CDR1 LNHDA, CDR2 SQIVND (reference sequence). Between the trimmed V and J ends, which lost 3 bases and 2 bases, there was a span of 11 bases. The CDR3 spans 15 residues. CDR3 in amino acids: CASSMGGGGNQPQHF. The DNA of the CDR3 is TGTGCCAGTAGTATGGGCGGCGGTGGCAATCAGCCCCAGCATTTT.

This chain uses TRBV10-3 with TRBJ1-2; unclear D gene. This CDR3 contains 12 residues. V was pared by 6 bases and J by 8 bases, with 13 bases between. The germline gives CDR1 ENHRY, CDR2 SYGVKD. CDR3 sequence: CAISVQAGGYTF. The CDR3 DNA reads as TGTGCCATCAGCGTCCAGGCTGGGGGCTACACCTTC.

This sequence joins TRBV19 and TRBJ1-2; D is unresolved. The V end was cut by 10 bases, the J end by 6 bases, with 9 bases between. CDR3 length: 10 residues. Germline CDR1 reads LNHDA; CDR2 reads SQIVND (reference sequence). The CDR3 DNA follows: TGTGCCACCCATCGGGATGGCTACACCTTC. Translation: CATHRDGYTF. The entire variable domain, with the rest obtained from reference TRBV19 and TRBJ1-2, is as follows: DGGITQSPKYLFRKEGQNVTLSCEQNLNHDAMYWYRQDPGQGLRLIYYSQIVNDFQKGDIAEGYSVSREKKESFPLTVTSAQKNPTAFYLCATHRDGYTFGSGTRLTVV.

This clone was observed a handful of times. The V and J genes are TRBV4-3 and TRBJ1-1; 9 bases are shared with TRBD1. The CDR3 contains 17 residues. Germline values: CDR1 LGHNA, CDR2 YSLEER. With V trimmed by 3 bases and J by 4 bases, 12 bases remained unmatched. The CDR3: CASSQAGSSDRGTEAFF. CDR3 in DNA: TGCGCCAGCAGCCAGGCTGGATCCTCGGACAGGGGCACTGAAGCTTTCTTT.

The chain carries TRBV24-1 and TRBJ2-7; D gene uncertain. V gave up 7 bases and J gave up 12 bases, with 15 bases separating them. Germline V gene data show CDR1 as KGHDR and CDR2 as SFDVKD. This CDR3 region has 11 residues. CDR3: CATRYSNWRYF. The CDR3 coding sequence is TGTGCCACCAGGTACAGCAACTGGAGGTACTTC.

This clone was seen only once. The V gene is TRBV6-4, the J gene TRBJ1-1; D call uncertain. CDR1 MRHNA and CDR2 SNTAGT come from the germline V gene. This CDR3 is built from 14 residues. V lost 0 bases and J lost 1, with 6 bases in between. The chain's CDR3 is CASSDSIENTEAFF. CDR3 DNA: TGTGCCAGCAGTGACTCGATAGAGAACACTGAAGCTTTCTTT.

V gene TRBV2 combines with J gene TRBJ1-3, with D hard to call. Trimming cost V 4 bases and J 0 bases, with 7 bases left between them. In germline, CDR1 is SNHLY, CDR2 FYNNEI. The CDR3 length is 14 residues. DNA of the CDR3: TGTGCCAGCAGTGCGGGGTTCTCTGGAAACACCATATATTTT. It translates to CASSAGFSGNTIYF.

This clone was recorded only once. The CDR3 reads CASSHEGHVDQPQHF. Written as DNA, the CDR3 is TGTGCCAGCAGCCACGAGGGTCATGTGGATCAGCCCCAGCATTTT. V and J are TRBV4-2 and TRBJ1-5, with D unresolved. The length of the CDR3 is 15 residues. CDR1 and CDR2 from the germline V gene are LGHNA and YNFKEQ. The V gene lost 3 bases and the J gene lost 5 bases, with 14 bases spanning the gap.

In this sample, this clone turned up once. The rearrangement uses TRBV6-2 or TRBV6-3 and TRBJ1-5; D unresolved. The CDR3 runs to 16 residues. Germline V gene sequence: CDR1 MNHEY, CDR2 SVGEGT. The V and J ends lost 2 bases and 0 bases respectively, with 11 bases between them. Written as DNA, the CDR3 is TGTGCCAGCAGTTACGCGGGGTCCTATAGCAATCAGCCCCAGCATTTT. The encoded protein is CASSYAGSYSNQPQHF.

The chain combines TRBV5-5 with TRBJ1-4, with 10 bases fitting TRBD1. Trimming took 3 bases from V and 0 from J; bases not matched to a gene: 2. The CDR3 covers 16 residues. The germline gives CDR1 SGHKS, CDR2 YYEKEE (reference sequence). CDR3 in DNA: TGTGCCAGCAGCTACGGACAGGGGGCAACTAATGAAAAACTGTTTTTT. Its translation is CASSYGQGATNEKLFF.

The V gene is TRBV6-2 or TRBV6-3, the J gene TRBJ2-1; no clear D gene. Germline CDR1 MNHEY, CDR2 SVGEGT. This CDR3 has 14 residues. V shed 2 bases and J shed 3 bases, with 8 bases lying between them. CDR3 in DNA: TGTGCCAGCAGTTACGTAGAATTCTACAATGAGCAGTTCTTC. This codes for CASSYVEFYNEQFF.

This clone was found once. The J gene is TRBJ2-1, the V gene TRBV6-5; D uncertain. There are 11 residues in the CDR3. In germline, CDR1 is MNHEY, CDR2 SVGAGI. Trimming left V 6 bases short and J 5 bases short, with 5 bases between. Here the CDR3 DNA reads TGTGCCAGCAGGCTAAACAATGAGCAGTTCTTC. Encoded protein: CASRLNNEQFF.

The CDR3 loop is CASSPGTVYGYTF. In DNA, the CDR3 is TGCGCCAGCAGCCCCGGGACGGTCTATGGCTACACCTTC. The V and J genes are TRBV4-3 and TRBJ1-2, with a tentative D call TRBD1 (5 bases). V was trimmed by 4 bases and J by 4 bases, leaving 10 bases between them. The germline V gene has CDR1 LGHNA and CDR2 YSLEER. The CDR3 sequence is 13 residues long.

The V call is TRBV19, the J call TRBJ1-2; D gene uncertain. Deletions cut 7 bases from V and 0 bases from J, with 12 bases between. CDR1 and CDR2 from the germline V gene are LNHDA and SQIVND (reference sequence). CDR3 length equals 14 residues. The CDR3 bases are TGTGCCAGTAACTCCCTCGGTTCTAACTATGGCTACACCTTC. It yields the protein CASNSLGSNYGYTF.

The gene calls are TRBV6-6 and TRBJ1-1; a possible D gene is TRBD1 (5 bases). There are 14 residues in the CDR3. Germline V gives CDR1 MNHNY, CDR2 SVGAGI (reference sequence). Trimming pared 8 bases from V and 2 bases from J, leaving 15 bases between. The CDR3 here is CASRDSGGNTEAFF. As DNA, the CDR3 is TGTGCCAGCCGGGACTCCGGGGGAAACACTGAAGCTTTCTTT.

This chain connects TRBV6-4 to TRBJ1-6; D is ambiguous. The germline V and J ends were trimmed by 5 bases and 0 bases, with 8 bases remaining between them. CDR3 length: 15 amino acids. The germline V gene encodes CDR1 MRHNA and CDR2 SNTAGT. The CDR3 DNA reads TGTGCCAGCAGTCCGACGGGCTCCTATAATTCACCCCTCCACTTT. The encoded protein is CASSPTGSYNSPLHF.

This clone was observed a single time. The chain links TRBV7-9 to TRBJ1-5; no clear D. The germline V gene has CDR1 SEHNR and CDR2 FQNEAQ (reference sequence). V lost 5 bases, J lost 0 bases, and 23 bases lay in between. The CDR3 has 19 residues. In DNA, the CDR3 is TGTGCCAGCAGCCAAAAGTGCCGGGCACCCCTATATAGCAATCAGCCCCAGCATTTT. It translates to CASSQKCRAPLYSNQPQHF.

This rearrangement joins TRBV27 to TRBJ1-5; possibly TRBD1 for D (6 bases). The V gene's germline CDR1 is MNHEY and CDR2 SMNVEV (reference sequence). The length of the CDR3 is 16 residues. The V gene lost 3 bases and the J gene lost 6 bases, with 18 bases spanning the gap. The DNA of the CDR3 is TGTGCCAGCAGTTTCGGCGGCCAGGAAGGGGGTCAGCCCCAGCATTTT. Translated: CASSFGGQEGGQPQHF.

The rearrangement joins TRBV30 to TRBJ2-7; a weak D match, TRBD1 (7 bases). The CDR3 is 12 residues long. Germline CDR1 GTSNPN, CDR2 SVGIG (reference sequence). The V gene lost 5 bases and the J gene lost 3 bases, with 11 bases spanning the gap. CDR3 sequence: CAWQGGGYEQYF. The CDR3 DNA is TGTGCCTGGCAGGGGGGCGGCTACGAGCAGTACTTC.

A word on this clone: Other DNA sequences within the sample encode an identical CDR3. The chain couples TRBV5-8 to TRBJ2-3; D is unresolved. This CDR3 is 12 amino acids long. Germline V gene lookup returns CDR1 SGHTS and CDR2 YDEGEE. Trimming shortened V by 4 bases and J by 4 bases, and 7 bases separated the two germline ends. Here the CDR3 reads CASSLRADTQYF. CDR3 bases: TGTGCCAGCAGCCTCCGGGCAGATACGCAGTATTTT.

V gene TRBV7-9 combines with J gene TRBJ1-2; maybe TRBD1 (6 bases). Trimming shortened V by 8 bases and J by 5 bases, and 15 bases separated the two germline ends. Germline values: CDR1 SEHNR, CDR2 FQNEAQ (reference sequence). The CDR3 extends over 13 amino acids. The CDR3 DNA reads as TGTGCCAGCGAACTAACAGGGCTTTATGGCTACACCTTC. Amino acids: CASELTGLYGYTF. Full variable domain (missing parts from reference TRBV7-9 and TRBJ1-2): DTGVSQNPRHKITKRGQNVTFRCDPISEHNRLYWYRQTLGQGPEFLTYFQNEAQLEKSRLLSDRFSAERPKGSFSTLEIQRTEQGDSAMYLCASELTGLYGYTFGSGTRLTVV.

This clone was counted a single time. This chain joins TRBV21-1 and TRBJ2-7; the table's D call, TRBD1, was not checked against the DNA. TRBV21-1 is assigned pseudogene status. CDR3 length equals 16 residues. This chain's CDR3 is CASSKGDGTVSYEQYF. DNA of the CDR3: TGTGCCAGCAGCAAAGGGGACGGGACAGTCTCCTACGAGCAGTACTTC.

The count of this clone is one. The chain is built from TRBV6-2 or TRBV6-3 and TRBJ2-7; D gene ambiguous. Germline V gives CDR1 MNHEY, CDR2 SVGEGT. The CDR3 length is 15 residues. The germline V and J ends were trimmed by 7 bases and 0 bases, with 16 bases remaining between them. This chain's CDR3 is CASTPGRLLSYEQYF. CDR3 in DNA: TGTGCCAGCACCCCCGGCAGGCTCCTCTCCTACGAGCAGTACTTC.

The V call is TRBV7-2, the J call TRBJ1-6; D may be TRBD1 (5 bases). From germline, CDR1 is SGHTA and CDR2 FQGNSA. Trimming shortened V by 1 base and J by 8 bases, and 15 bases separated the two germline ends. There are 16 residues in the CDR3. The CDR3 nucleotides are TGTGCCAGCAGCTTAGGTTCGGGCAGGGCGCATTCACCCCTCCACTTT. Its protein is CASSLGSGRAHSPLHF.

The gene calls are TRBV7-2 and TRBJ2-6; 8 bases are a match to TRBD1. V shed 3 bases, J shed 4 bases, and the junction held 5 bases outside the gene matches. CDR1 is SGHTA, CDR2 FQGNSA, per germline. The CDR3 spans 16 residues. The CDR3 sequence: CASSFTGGTGANVLTF. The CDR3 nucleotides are TGTGCCAGCAGCTTCACAGGGGGGACCGGGGCCAACGTCCTGACTTTC. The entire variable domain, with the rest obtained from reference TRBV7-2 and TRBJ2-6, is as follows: GAGVSQSPSNKVTEKGKDVELRCDPISGHTALYWYRQSLGQGLEFLIYFQGNSAPDKSGLPSDRFSAERTGGSVSTLTIQRTQQEDSAVYLCASSFTGGTGANVLTFGAGSRLTVL.

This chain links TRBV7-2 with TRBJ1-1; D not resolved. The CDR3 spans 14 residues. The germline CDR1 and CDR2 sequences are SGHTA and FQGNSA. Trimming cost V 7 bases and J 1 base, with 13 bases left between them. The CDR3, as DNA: TGTGCCAGCAACCTGTCCCCAGGGAACACTGAAGCTTTCTTT. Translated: CASNLSPGNTEAFF.

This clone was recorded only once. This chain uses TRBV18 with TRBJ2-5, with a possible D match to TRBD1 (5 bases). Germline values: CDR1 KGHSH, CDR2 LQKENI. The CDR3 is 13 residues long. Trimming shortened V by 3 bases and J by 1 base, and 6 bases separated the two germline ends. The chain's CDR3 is CASSPQGQETQYF. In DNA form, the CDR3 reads TGTGCCAGCTCACCGCAGGGCCAAGAGACCCAGTACTTC.

The DNA for the CDR3 is TGTGCCAGCAGCCCCCAGGGGTCGGTGGGCGGGGAGCTGTTTTTT. Translation gives CASSPQGSVGGELFF. The chain is built from TRBV7-3 and TRBJ2-2, with D possibly TRBD1 on 6 matching bases. The CDR3 is 15 residues long. Germline V gene sequence: CDR1 SGHTA, CDR2 FQGTGA. The V and J ends lost 5 bases and 7 bases respectively, with 17 bases between them.

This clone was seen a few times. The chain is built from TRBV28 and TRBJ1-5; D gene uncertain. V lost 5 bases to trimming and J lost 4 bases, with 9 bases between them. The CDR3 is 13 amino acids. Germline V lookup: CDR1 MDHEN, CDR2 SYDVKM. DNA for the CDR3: TGTGCCAGCAGTCTGGGCTCTAATCAGCCCCAGCATTTT. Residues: CASSLGSNQPQHF.